Shown below are 28 T cell receptor beta chains from a single sample sequenced in a study of T cells in tuberculosis. The time point denotes: new active TB diagnosis, blood taken before or within 7 days of starting treatment. Generated by immunoSEQ multiplex PCR, the TCRdb table keeps only in-frame clones and is missing some. The data contain tens of thousands of clones, around 93% of them singletons. Sequencing was performed on PBMCs, taken at tuberculosis diagnosis. The receptors were gathered from an adult with tuberculosis.

This chain joins TRBV7-8 and TRBJ2-7; perhaps TRBD1 as D (6 bases). This CDR3 has 12 residues. V was pared by 5 bases and J by 7 bases, with 12 bases between. Germline assignment: CDR1 SGHVS and CDR2 FQNEAQ. The chain's CDR3 is CASSQSRGEQYV. The CDR3 DNA reads TGTGCCAGCAGCCAGAGCAGGGGTGAGCAGTACGTC.

The J gene is TRBJ1-1, the V gene TRBV5-1, with TRBD1 identical over 7 bases. V was pared by 2 bases and J by 2 bases, with 6 bases of the junction left unmatched. There are 15 residues in the CDR3. Germline assignment: CDR1 SGHRS and CDR2 YFSETQ. The CDR3 DNA is TGCGCCAGCAGCTTCACCGGGACAGTCAACACTGAAGCTTTCTTT. Residues: CASSFTGTVNTEAFF.

This rearrangement joins TRBV4-2 to TRBJ2-1; 8 positions match TRBD2. Germline CDR1 LGHNA, CDR2 YNFKEQ. Trimming took 2 bases from V and 4 from J; bases not matched to a gene: 7. The CDR3 runs to 16 residues. The CDR3 loop is CASSQTPGGEYNEQFF. The CDR3 nucleotides read TGTGCCAGCAGCCAAACTCCGGGGGGGGAGTACAATGAGCAGTTCTTC.

The chain carries TRBV28 and TRBJ2-7, with TRBD2 identical over 7 bases. The germline gives CDR1 MDHEN, CDR2 SYDVKM. V dropped 5 bases and J dropped 9; count of bases not matched to a gene: 13. The CDR3 loop spans 14 amino acids. CDR3 residues: CASSPLGTTYSQYV. The CDR3 DNA sequence: TGTGCCAGCAGTCCACTCGGGACTACCTATTCGCAGTACGTC.

The CDR3 spells CASSARDAANYGYTF. CDR3 sequence (DNA): TGTGCCAGCAGTGCCCGGGATGCCGCTAACTATGGCTACACCTTC. The chain joins TRBV25-1 to TRBJ1-2; no firm D call. CDR3 size: 15 residues. Trimming took 4 bases from V and 0 from J, leaving 12 bases between them. CDR1 is MGHDK, CDR2 SYGVNS, per germline.

Here the CDR3 DNA reads TGTGCCAGTAGTGTTCTGGGAGTCAACACCATATATTTT. This translates into CASSVLGVNTIYF. The chain employs TRBV19 and TRBJ1-3; no definite D call. Germline CDR1 and CDR2: LNHDA and SQIVND (reference sequence). The CDR3 has 13 residues. V gave up 5 bases and J gave up 7 bases, with 12 bases separating them. The full variable domain, rest sourced from reference TRBV19 and TRBJ1-3, is DGGITQSPKYLFRKEGQNVTLSCEQNLNHDAMYWYRQDPGQGLRLIYYSQIVNDFQKGDIAEGYSVSREKKESFPLTVTSAQKNPTAFYLCASSVLGVNTIYFGEGSWLTVV.

This sequence joins TRBV5-8 and TRBJ1-5, with TRBD1 matching over 12 bases. With 6 bases clipped from V and 6 bases from J, the junction kept 10 bases outside the gene matches. CDR3 size: 16 residues. Per the germline V gene, CDR1 is SGHTS and CDR2 is YDEGEE. DNA of the CDR3: TGTGCCAGCACCTCCGGGACAGGGGGCCGGGGTCAGCCCCAGCATTTT. This encodes CASTSGTGGRGQPQHF.

This rearrangement joins TRBV5-6 to TRBJ2-3; possible D gene TRBD2, 5 bases. The CDR3 sequence is 18 residues long. The germline gives CDR1 SGHDT, CDR2 YYEEEE. Trimming cost V 2 bases and J 2 bases, with 21 bases left between them. CDR3 sequence (DNA): TGTGCCAGCAGCTTCGGGTACGGGGTGTTTAACCTCACAGATACGCAGTATTTT. Protein: CASSFGYGVFNLTDTQYF.

The chain joins TRBV28 to TRBJ1-5; 9 bases align to TRBD1. The junction had 9 bases not matched to a gene; V was cut back by 1 base and J by 2 bases. The CDR3 covers 18 residues. Germline V gene sequence: CDR1 MDHEN, CDR2 SYDVKM. CDR3 sequence reads: CASSLFGQGIGGNQPQHF. The DNA for the CDR3 is TGTGCCAGCAGTTTATTTGGACAGGGGATTGGCGGCAATCAGCCCCAGCATTTT.

The gene calls are TRBV4-3 and TRBJ2-3, with a weak D call TRBD2 (5 bases). Germline-derived CDR1 and CDR2 are LGHNA and YSLEER. CDR3 length: 15 amino acids. Between the trimmed V and J ends, which lost 0 bases and 2 bases, there was a span of 9 bases. The CDR3 sequence: CASSQEWLATDTQYF. The CDR3 bases are TGCGCCAGCAGCCAAGAGTGGCTAGCCACAGATACGCAGTATTTT.

V usage is TRBV5-1 and J usage is TRBJ2-5, with 10 bases that match TRBD2. V gave up 1 base and J gave up 5 bases; unmatched junction bases: 8. The CDR3 covers 16 residues. The germline V gene has CDR1 SGHRS and CDR2 YFSETQ. This CDR3 reads CASSLLVAGGAETQYF. In DNA, the CDR3 is TGCGCCAGCAGCTTGCTGGTAGCGGGGGGAGCGGAGACCCAGTACTTC.

The J gene is TRBJ2-3, the V gene TRBV6-4, with TRBD2 matching over 7 bases. This CDR3 comprises 15 residues. Losses at the gene ends were 0 bases for V and 0 bases for J; bases not matched to a gene: 0. Germline loops: CDR1 MRHNA, CDR2 SNTAGT. The CDR3 protein is CASSDSGGSTDTQYF. The CDR3, as DNA: TGTGCCAGCAGTGACTCCGGGGGGAGCACAGATACGCAGTATTTT.

The genes are TRBV30 and TRBJ1-6; D unresolved. Germline values: CDR1 GTSNPN, CDR2 SVGIG (reference sequence). Deletions cut 0 bases from V and 0 bases from J, with 9 bases between. The CDR3 has 16 amino acids. CDR3 bases: TGTGCCTGGAGTGTCGCGAGGAGCTCCTATAATTCACCCCTCCACTTT. It encodes CAWSVARSSYNSPLHF. Based on the CDR3 plus reference TRBV30 and TRBJ1-6, the full variable domain is SQTIHQWPATLVQPVGSPLSLECTVEGTSNPNLYWYRQAAGRGLQLLFYSVGIGQISSEVPQNLSASRPQDRQFILSSKKLLLSDSGFYLCAWSVARSSYNSPLHFGNGTRLTVT.

The rearrangement uses TRBV13 and TRBJ1-2; D is perhaps TRBD1 (5 bases). V was clipped by 6 bases and J by 10 bases, with 18 bases between them. Germline lookup yields CDR1 PRHDT and CDR2 FYEKMQ (reference sequence). The CDR3 extends over 13 amino acids. CDR3 nucleotides: TGTGCCAGCAGTGGAGGGCGAAGGGGCGACTACACCTTC. It encodes CASSGGRRGDYTF.

J is TRBJ2-3 and V is TRBV11-3, with 8 bases aligning to TRBD2. The ends lost 5 bases at V and 6 bases at J; junction bases unmatched: 13. The CDR3 runs to 16 residues. Germline assignment: CDR1 SGHNT and CDR2 YENEEA. The CDR3 loop reads CASSPNAGGPGDTQYF. The CDR3 DNA sequence: TGTGCCAGCAGCCCCAACGCGGGGGGTCCCGGGGATACGCAGTATTTT.

To note about this clone: Its ends do not fully match the called genes, so a read error is possible. The V gene is TRBV27, the J gene TRBJ2-1; D is possibly TRBD2 (7 bases). Germline assignment: CDR1 MNHEY and CDR2 SMNVEV (reference sequence). CDR3 length: 12 residues. The DNA for the CDR3 is TGTGCCAGCAGCACTAGCTACGGGGGGCCAATCTTC. This translates into CASSTSYGGPIF.

V gene TRBV14 combines with J gene TRBJ2-2, with 9 positions matching TRBD1. V lost 1 base, J lost 5 bases, and 5 bases stayed unmatched. CDR3 length: 16 residues. CDR1 SGHDN and CDR2 FVKESK come from the germline V gene. CDR3 residues: CASSQVGQGKTGELFF. The DNA for the CDR3 is TGTGCCAGCAGCCAAGTGGGACAGGGTAAAACCGGGGAGCTGTTTTTT.

This rearrangement joins TRBV28 to TRBJ1-1; 10 bases are a match to TRBD1. V trimming: 7 bases; J trimming: 5 bases; junction bases outside the gene matches: 13. The CDR3 covers 16 residues. The germline V gene has CDR1 MDHEN and CDR2 SYDVKM. The CDR3 loop is CASTTGGAGQNTEAFF. The CDR3 bases are TGTGCCAGCACGACAGGGGGCGCGGGCCAGAATACTGAAGCTTTCTTT.

This chain connects TRBV30 to TRBJ2-2, with 8 bases matching TRBD1. This CDR3 spans 15 amino acids. With 3 bases clipped from V and 8 bases from J, the junction kept 11 bases outside the gene matches. CDR1 is GTSNPN, CDR2 SVGIG, per germline (reference sequence). This CDR3 is CAWRGGDRGGGELFF. CDR3 DNA: TGTGCCTGGAGGGGAGGAGACAGGGGTGGTGGGGAGCTGTTTTTT.

The V gene is TRBV6-5, the J gene TRBJ2-5, with 7 bases identical to TRBD1. Losses at the gene ends were 2 bases for V and 6 bases for J; bases not matched to a gene: 3. Germline-derived CDR1 and CDR2 are MNHEY and SVGAGI. The CDR3 extends over 13 amino acids. CDR3 region: CASSYGRGKTQYF. Written as DNA, the CDR3 is TGTGCCAGCAGTTACGGCAGGGGGAAGACCCAGTACTTC.

The chain joins TRBV6-1 to TRBJ1-6; TRBD1 is a possible D gene (5 bases). The V and J ends lost 0 bases and 9 bases respectively, with 12 bases between them. CDR3 size: 15 residues. Per germline, CDR1 MNHNS and CDR2 SASEGT. The CDR3 DNA sequence: TGTGCCAGCAGTGAAGCGGGCAGGGTTGGTTCACCCCTCCACTTT. Amino acids: CASSEAGRVGSPLHF.

V usage is TRBV6-1 and J usage is TRBJ2-4, with a tentative D call TRBD2 (5 bases). The CDR3 runs to 17 residues. Germline values: CDR1 MNHNS, CDR2 SASEGT. V was shortened by 4 bases and J by 0 bases, with 16 bases between the two germline ends. The CDR3 coding sequence is TGTGCCAGCAGTGCGTATGGGGAGTTACTAGCCAAAAACATTCAGTACTTC. This codes for CASSAYGELLAKNIQYF.

This chain uses TRBV4-1 with TRBJ1-5; 7 bases align to TRBD1. From germline, CDR1 is MGHRA and CDR2 YSYEKL. The CDR3 runs 16 residues. After removal of 3 bases from V and 0 bases from J, the junction contained 5 bases not matched to a gene. The CDR3 loop is CASSHSGQASNQPQHF. The DNA for the CDR3 is TGCGCCAGCAGCCACTCCGGACAGGCTAGCAATCAGCCCCAGCATTTT.

This chain joins TRBV28 and TRBJ1-5; TRBD1 matches 7 bases. Trimming cost V 2 bases and J 3 bases; bases outside gene matches: 7. Germline CDR1 MDHEN, CDR2 SYDVKM. The CDR3 covers 16 residues. The CDR3 sequence is CASSLRGGQNNQPQHF. DNA for the CDR3: TGTGCCAGCAGTTTAAGAGGGGGCCAAAACAATCAGCCCCAGCATTTT.

The rearrangement links TRBV19 to TRBJ1-1, with TRBD1 matching 7 bases. J lost 5 bases, V lost 4 bases, and 10 bases had no gene match. This CDR3 contains 15 residues. CDR1 LNHDA and CDR2 SQIVND come from the germline V gene (reference sequence). CDR3 residues: CASSNLRQGFTEAFF. The CDR3 DNA follows: TGTGCCAGTAGTAACTTGAGACAGGGCTTTACTGAAGCTTTCTTT.

The V and J genes are TRBV6-5 and TRBJ1-2; no clear D. V was clipped by 4 bases and J by 8 bases, with 14 bases between them. Per germline, CDR1 MNHEY and CDR2 SVGAGI. This CDR3 is 13 amino acids long. CDR3 in DNA: TGTGCCAGCAGTTTCGGACCCCGGGAAGGCTACACCTTC. Translated, it gives CASSFGPREGYTF.

The chain employs TRBV4-3 and TRBJ2-2; 11 nucleotides match TRBD2. The V gene's germline CDR1 is LGHNA and CDR2 YSLEER. V lost 7 bases and J lost 6; bases outside the gene matches: 10. There are 16 residues in the CDR3. CDR3 DNA: TGCGCCAGCAACCTAGCGGGGGGCCCCGGGGCCGGGGAGCTGTTTTTT. It specifies CASNLAGGPGAGELFF.

The chain combines TRBV7-2 with TRBJ1-6; TRBD1 aligns across 9 bases. Per the germline V gene, CDR1 is SGHTA and CDR2 is FQGNSA. With V trimmed by 5 bases and J by 4 bases, 3 bases remained unmatched. The CDR3 consists of 15 residues. CDR3 in DNA: TGTGCCAGCAGCATTGGACAGGGGTATAATTCACCCCTCCACTTT. Its protein is CASSIGQGYNSPLHF.